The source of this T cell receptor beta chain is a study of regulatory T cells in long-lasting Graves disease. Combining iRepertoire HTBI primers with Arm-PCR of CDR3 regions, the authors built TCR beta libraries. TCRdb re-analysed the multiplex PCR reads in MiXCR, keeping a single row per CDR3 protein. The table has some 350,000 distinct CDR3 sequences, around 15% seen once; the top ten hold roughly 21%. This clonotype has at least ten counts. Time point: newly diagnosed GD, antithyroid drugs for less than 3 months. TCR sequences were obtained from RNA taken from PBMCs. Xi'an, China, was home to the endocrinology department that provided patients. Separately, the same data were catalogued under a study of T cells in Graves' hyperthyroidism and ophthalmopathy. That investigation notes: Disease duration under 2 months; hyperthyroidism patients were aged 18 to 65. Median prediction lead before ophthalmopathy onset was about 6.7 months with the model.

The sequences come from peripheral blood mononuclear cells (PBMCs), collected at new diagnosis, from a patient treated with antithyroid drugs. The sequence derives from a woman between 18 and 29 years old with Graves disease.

The CDR3 DNA is TGTGCCAGCAGCCAAGTCGCGGCTAGCGGGGGGATCTATGAGCAGTTCTTC. Its protein is CASSQVAASGGIYEQFF. The gene calls are TRBV3-1 and TRBJ2-1, with TRBD2 matching over 11 bases. With V trimmed by 1 base and J by 8 bases, 10 bases remained unmatched. This CDR3 has 17 residues. Germline lookup yields CDR1 LGHDT and CDR2 YNNKEL (reference sequence).